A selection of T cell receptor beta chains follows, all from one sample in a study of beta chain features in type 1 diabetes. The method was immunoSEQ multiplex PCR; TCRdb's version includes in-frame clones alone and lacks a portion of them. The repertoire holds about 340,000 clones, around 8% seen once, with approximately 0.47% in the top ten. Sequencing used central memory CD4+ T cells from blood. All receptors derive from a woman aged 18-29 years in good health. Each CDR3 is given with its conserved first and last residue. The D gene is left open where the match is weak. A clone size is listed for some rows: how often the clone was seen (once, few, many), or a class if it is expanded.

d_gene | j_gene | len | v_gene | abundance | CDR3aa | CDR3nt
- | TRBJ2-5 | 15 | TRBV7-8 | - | CASSWRTGSRETQYF | TGTGCCAGCAGCTGGAGGACGGGTTCAAGAGAGACCCAGTACTTC
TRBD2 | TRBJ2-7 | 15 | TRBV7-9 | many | CASSLAGGRGYEQYF | TGTGCCAGCAGCTTAGCGGGAGGGCGCGGCTACGAGCAGTACTTC
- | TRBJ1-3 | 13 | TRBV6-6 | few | CATARDSGNTIYF | TGTGCCACCGCCCGGGACTCTGGAAACACCATATATTTT
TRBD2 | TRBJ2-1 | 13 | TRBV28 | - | CASSLASGRAKFF | TGTGCCAGCAGTTTAGCTAGCGGGAGGGCTAAGTTCTTC
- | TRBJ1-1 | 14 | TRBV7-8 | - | CASSLAEQIAEAFF | TGTGCCAGCAGCTTAGCGGAACAAATTGCTGAAGCTTTCTTT
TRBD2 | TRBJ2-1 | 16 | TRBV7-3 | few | CASSLLTGRANNEQFF | TGTGCCAGCAGCTTATTGACCGGGAGGGCCAACAATGAGCAGTTCTTC
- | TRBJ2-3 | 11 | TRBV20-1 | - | CSFNRVDTQYF | TGCAGTTTCAACAGGGTTGATACGCAGTATTTT
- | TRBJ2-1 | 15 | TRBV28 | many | CASRKSGAAYNEQFF | TGTGCCAGCAGGAAGAGCGGAGCAGCCTACAATGAGCAGTTCTTC
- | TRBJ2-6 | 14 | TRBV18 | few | CASSPDSGANVLTF | TGTGCCAGCTCACCAGATTCTGGGGCCAACGTCCTGACTTTC
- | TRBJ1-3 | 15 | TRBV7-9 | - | CASSPWDLLGNTIYF | TGTGCCAGCAGCCCGTGGGACCTCCTCGGAAACACCATATATTTT
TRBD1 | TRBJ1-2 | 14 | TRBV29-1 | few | CSVEDRGVVHGYTF | TGCAGCGTTGAAGACAGGGGGGTAGTGCATGGCTACACCTTC
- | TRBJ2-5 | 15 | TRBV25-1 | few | CASSGSWAGQETQYF | TGTGCCAGCAGTGGGTCATGGGCAGGCCAAGAGACCCAGTACTTC
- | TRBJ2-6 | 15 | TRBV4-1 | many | CASSGDLSGANVLTF | TGCGCCAGCAGCGGGGATCTCTCTGGGGCCAACGTCCTGACTTTC
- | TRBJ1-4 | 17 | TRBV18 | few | CASSPMSAVTTNEKLFF | TGTGCCAGCTCACCGATGTCGGCAGTTACAACTAATGAAAAACTGTTTTTT
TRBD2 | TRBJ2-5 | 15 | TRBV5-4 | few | CASSATLAVQETQYF | TGTGCCAGCAGCGCCACTCTAGCGGTCCAAGAGACCCAGTACTTC
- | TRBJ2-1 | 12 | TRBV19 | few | CASSPPGNEQFF | TGTGCCAGTAGCCCCCCAGGGAATGAGCAGTTCTTC
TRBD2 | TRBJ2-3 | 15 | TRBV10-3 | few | CAISAGREGRDTQYF | TGTGCCATCAGTGCCGGGCGGGAGGGCCGAGATACGCAGTATTTT
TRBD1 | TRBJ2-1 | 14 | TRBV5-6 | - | CASSLRGNYNEQFF | TGTGCCAGCAGCCTCAGGGGGAACTACAATGAGCAGTTCTTC
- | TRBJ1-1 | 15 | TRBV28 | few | CASSKTDLMNTEAFF | TGTGCCAGCAGTAAGACAGATCTTATGAACACTGAAGCTTTCTTT
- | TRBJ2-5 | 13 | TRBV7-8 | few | CASSPFVAETQYF | TGTGCCAGCAGCCCTTTCGTAGCCGAGACCCAGTACTTC
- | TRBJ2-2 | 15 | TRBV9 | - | CASSPQTANTGELFF | TGTGCCAGCAGCCCACAGACCGCGAACACCGGGGAGCTGTTTTTT
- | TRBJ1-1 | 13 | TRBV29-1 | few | CSVRQIMNTEAFF | TGCAGCGTGAGACAGATAATGAACACTGAAGCTTTCTTT
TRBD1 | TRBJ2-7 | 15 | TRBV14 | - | CASSGRGPRTYEQYF | TGTGCCAGCAGCGGCAGGGGGCCTAGGACGTACGAGCAGTACTTC
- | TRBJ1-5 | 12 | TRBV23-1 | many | CASSRGHGPQHF | TGCGCCAGCAGTCGTGGACATGGGCCCCAGCATTTT
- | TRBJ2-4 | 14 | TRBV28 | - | CASSPRALENIQYF | TGTGCCAGCAGTCCCCGGGCCTTAGAAAACATTCAGTACTTC